These 3 T cell receptor beta chains were all obtained from the same sample, sequenced in a study of T cell repertoires in cytomegalovirus infection. TCRdb independently ran MiXCR on the reads; one entry per CDR3 protein. The sample lists about 530,000 distinct CDR3 sequences, around 27% seen once, with around 14% in the top ten. Sequencing was done on a sample of PBMCs. These receptors came from a human donor in good health (CMV status not recorded). Some clones in this sample may be carry-over from other donors' samples.

This clonotype was found a few times. The rearrangement uses TRBV7-6 and TRBJ2-7; D may be TRBD1 (6 bases). Trimming left V 5 bases short and J 0 bases short, with 11 bases between. The CDR3 has 14 amino acids. Germline V lookup: CDR1 SGHVS, CDR2 FNYEAQ. CDR3 region: CASSGTHSSYEQYF. CDR3 bases: TGTGCCAGCAGCGGGACACACAGCTCCTACGAGCAGTACTTC.

With regard to this clonotype: One end of the junction varies from germline; a read error may be responsible. This chain connects TRBV7-8 to TRBJ1-1; no definite D call. This CDR3 is 15 amino acids long. Germline CDR1 reads SGHVS; CDR2 reads FQNEAQ. CDR3 nucleotides: TGTGCCAGCAGCTCCTCCTCCGCTGGGAACTCTGAAGCTTTCTTT. This codes for CASSSSSAGNSEAFF.

This clonotype was observed a few times. V and J are TRBV10-3 and TRBJ1-3; no definite D call. CDR1 is ENHRY, CDR2 SYGVKD, per germline. This CDR3 has 15 amino acids. The V end was cut by 3 bases, the J end by 0 bases, with 9 bases between. The CDR3 bases are TGTGCCATCAGTGATGTGGCGAGCTCTGGAAACACCATATATTTT. It translates to CAISDVASSGNTIYF.